This entry describes one T cell receptor beta chain. Antigen: not known. The CDR3 contains 12 residues. Germline V lookup: CDR1 SGHRS, CDR2 YFSETQ. With 5 bases removed from V and 8 bases from J, the gap between germline ends came to 11 bases. This entry belongs to a study of T-cell memory formation after mild COVID-19. Via MiXCR, TCRdb re-called the 5' RACE reads, giving one row per CDR3 protein. The repertoire includes some 86,000 distinct CDR3 sequences, roughly 25% of them detected once, and over 40% sits in the top ten. Study outcomes and limitations: Memory from before infection featured some responding clones, which suggests cross-reactive memory joined. CD4+ bias marked clones expanding day 15 to 37, unlike balanced contracting clones. Clones which contracted sat mainly in CM and EM if CD4+, and in EMRA if CD8+.

This sequence originates from a man younger than 35 who had mild COVID-19 (a few samples of this study predate the infection). Cell type and time point are not known. Sequenced: PBMCs or a T cell subset sorted from them (not recorded which). The gene calls are TRBV5-1 and TRBJ2-1; weak D call: TRBD1 (7 bases). CDR3 in amino acids: CASRGGGDEQFF. DNA for the CDR3: TGCGCCAGCAGAGGGGGCGGGGATGAGCAGTTCTTC.